The subject of this entry is one T cell receptor beta chain. Its antigen is unidentified. This sample is part of a study of OX40 agonist ivuxolimab in advanced cancers. Across the whole study: Ivuxolimab is a fully human IgG2 antibody that activates OX40 (CD134). General study results and limits: The study observed clonal expansion of CD4+ and CD8+ blood T cells by week 6 at 0.1 to 3.0 mg/kg.

Measured with immunoSEQ multiplex PCR; TCRdb has only the in-frame clones, and not every one. The sample comprises some 60,000 clones, about 89% of which are singletons, and 14% to 15% rests with the top ten. Baseline was the first blood sampling point, followed by cycle 4 day 1 and cycle 7 day 1. This CDR3 contains 15 residues. With V trimmed by 8 bases and J by 1 base, 9 bases remained unmatched. The germline gives CDR1 SGHRS, CDR2 YFSETQ. V gene TRBV5-1 combines with J gene TRBJ2-5; 9 bases align to TRBD2. The clonotype comes from an adult with an advanced solid tumor such as melanoma, head and neck, liver or kidney cancer. Specimen: CD4+ or CD8+ T cells sorted from blood, collected in a trial of the OX40 agonist ivuxolimab. The CDR3 reads CASQPLLAGQETQYF. In DNA form, the CDR3 reads TGCGCCAGTCAACCCCTACTAGCGGGCCAAGAGACCCAGTACTTC.